The following is a T cell receptor beta chain sequence with its context. Its antigen remains undetermined. Base qualities are missing; no much larger clone stands one base away. The data stem from a study of CD8 T cells in Susac syndrome (dated by TCRdb to the late 2010s). For the study in its entirety: Whether CD8+ T cell activation and differentiation in Susac syndrome was antigen driven was tested using repertoire sequencing. Summary of the overall study and its limitations: The number of individuals in the TCR sequencing and HLA analysis was recognized as being relatively small.

RNA was extracted using the RNeasy kit, and roughly 0.45 to 1 microgram was reverse transcribed with random hexamers. The immunoSEQ multiplex PCR assay, which covers 54 Vbeta and 13 Jbeta segments, was used to amplify TCR beta CDR3 regions. To correct PCR amplification bias, a synthetic template baseline was used for both primer optimization and computational correction. As for how the authors treated the data: Reads were annotated to V, D and J genes according to IMGT and were analyzed with immunoSEQ Analyzer, with only productive sequences retained. Clonality was calculated as one minus the Shannon entropy normalized by log2 of the number of productive unique sequences. For each patient and control, public and private clones were evaluated among the 100 most prevalent clones. A clone was defined as Susac-specific if it was absent from the healthy and MS cohorts, from some 980 published viral clones and from other ImmuneACCESS disease sequences. TCRdb handled the public reads itself, with Q25 trimming in fastp and clone calling in MiXCR, and kept productive beta chains. Every entry covers one CDR3 protein and lists the most common genes and DNA from its rows. For this entry, the V and J calls and clone size follow TCRdb and not the study's own pipeline. The sample table lists roughly 130,000 distinct CDR3 sequences, nearly 95% of them with a count of one. Roughly 0.13% of the sample belongs to the ten largest clones.

Peripheral blood CD8+ and CD4+ T cells from healthy donors, Susac syndrome patients and multiple sclerosis patients were profiled by high-throughput TCR beta sequencing. Healthy donors were age- and sex-matched controls. Bulk CD8+ and CD4+ T cells were purified by magnetic negative isolation, whereas CD8+ TEMRA cells were enriched by FACS. Blood was drawn into EDTA tubes, processed within 24 hours, and PBMCs were isolated by density gradient centrifugation. PBMCs intended for TCR sequencing were cryopreserved in liquid nitrogen and thawed later in a water bath at 37 degrees C. Purity of sorted or isolated CD4+, CD8+ and CD8+ TEMRA cells was at least 90%. Spanning cysteine to phenylalanine, the CDR3 consists of 15 amino acids. The sequence is cut down to CDR3 DNA, 45 bases in frame from base 1. CDR1 and CDR2, per the germline V gene, are MNHNS and SASEGT. V was cut back by 6 bases and J by 5 bases, leaving a gap of 19 bases between them.

The clonotype comes from a human donor in good health. The specimen sequenced was CD4+ T cells from PBMCs. The chain uses TRBV6-1 and TRBJ2-5, with the D gene call left open. The CDR3 loop reads CASSPSGSLWETQYF. The nucleotide sequence is TGTGCCAGCAGCCCCTCCGGGTCTCTGTGGGAGACCCAGTACTTC.